This T cell receptor (beta chain) is from a study of human T cells and chemical hapten exposure. Looking at the study overall: Researchers reported sensitizing a 2 cm by 2 cm upper inner arm skin site with 2% DPC. Study-wide results and limits: Patch test score was positively correlated with the counts of PT1 expanded TCRs.

Time point meaning: patch test 1, 2 weeks after DPC sensitization. Described treatment: therapeutic diphenylcyclopropenone sensitization with weekly scalp DPC. Non-pregnant alopecia patients aged 18 to 70, suitable for DPC therapy. The study's library attached unique molecular identifiers to single cDNA molecules. TCRdb recomputed calls from the RACE reads with MiXCR, one row per CDR3 protein. This sample has 150,000 to 200,000 distinct CDR3 sequences, with about 14% found just once. Concerning this clonotype itself: Its antigen is unidentified.

Sequences were derived from whole blood, sampled in connection with sensitization to the hapten diphenylcyclopropenone (DPC). The receptor was derived from a woman in her thirties with alopecia areata. Some clones in this sample may be carry-over from other donors' samples.

DNA of the CDR3: TGTGCCAGCTCACCACAGATAGGGAATCTGAACACTGAAGCTTTCTTT. It codes for CASSPQIGNLNTEAFF. The J gene is TRBJ1-1, the V gene TRBV18; no clear D gene. V lost 1 base to trimming and J lost 0 bases, with 12 bases between them. The CDR3 totals 16 residues. Per germline, CDR1 KGHSH and CDR2 LQKENI.